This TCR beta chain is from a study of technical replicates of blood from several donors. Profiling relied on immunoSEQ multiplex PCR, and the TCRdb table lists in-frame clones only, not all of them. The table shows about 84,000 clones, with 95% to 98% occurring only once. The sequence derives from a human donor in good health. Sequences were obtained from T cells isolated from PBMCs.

This CDR3 reads CASSVTGTAYYEQYF. The CDR3 nucleotides are TGTGCCAGCAGTGTAACCGGGACAGCTTATTACGAGCAGTACTTC. This sequence joins TRBV6-1 and TRBJ2-7, with 7 bases identical to TRBD1. J gave up 4 bases and V 4 bases, and 10 bases lay outside the gene matches. CDR1 MNHNS and CDR2 SASEGT come from the germline V gene. The CDR3 is 15 amino acids.